Listed below are T cell receptor beta chains from one sample, sequenced in a study of CD8 T cells in ankylosing spondylitis. TCRdb independently ran MiXCR on the 5' RACE reads; one entry per CDR3 protein. Here the sample spans about 220,000 distinct CDR3 sequences, roughly a tenth being singletons. The sequencing sample was made of blood, either unsorted or a sorted T cell fraction (not recorded which). The receptors were gathered from a male donor with ankylosing spondylitis or in good health (not recorded which). Both conserved end residues are part of each CDR3. D genes are given only for firm matches. Size tells how often a clone was seen (once, few, many) or the class of an expanded clone, and some rows leave it out.

clone_size: .
v_call: TRBV5-1
j_call: TRBJ2-3
d_call: .
cdr3_aa: CASYQAIASTDTQYF
cdr3_nt: TGCGCCAGCTATCAGGCCATTGCTAGCACAGATACGCAGTATTTT

clone_size: few
v_call: TRBV7-8
j_call: TRBJ2-5
d_call: .
cdr3_aa: CASSTLPGYPQYF
cdr3_nt: TGTGCCAGCAGCACTCTCCCAGGGTACCCCCAGTACTTC

clone_size: many
v_call: TRBV6-1
j_call: TRBJ2-2
d_call: .
cdr3_aa: CASSRDGDLYTGELFF
cdr3_nt: TGTGCCAGCAGTAGGGACGGAGACTTATACACCGGGGAGCTGTTTTTT

clone_size: .
v_call: TRBV5-1
j_call: TRBJ2-5
d_call: .
cdr3_aa: CSSSLGSAFQETQYF
cdr3_nt: TGCTCCAGCAGTTTGGGTTCGGCCTTCCAAGAGACCCAGTACTTC

clone_size: few
v_call: TRBV5-8
j_call: TRBJ2-3
d_call: .
cdr3_aa: CASSLGRGIGTQYF
cdr3_nt: TGTGCCAGCAGCTTGGGTAGGGGGATCGGTACGCAGTATTTT

clone_size: many
v_call: TRBV9
j_call: TRBJ2-2
d_call: .
cdr3_aa: CASSVGRRGTGELFF
cdr3_nt: TGTGCCAGCAGCGTAGGAAGGCGAGGCACCGGGGAGCTGTTTTTT

clone_size: few
v_call: TRBV18
j_call: TRBJ2-7
d_call: .
cdr3_aa: CASSPLGEGSEQYF
cdr3_nt: TGTGCCAGCTCACCACTTGGAGAAGGAAGTGAGCAGTACTTC

clone_size: many
v_call: TRBV6-5
j_call: TRBJ2-3
d_call: .
cdr3_aa: CASGPGVNTQYF
cdr3_nt: TGTGCCAGCGGGCCAGGGGTAAATACGCAGTATTTT

clone_size: many
v_call: TRBV7-2
j_call: TRBJ2-7
d_call: .
cdr3_aa: CASSSPGLPRYF
cdr3_nt: TGTGCCAGCAGCTCACCGGGCCTCCCGAGGTACTTC

clone_size: .
v_call: TRBV20-1
j_call: TRBJ2-1
d_call: TRBD1
cdr3_aa: CSARWSGTGPLSSYNEQFF
cdr3_nt: TGCAGTGCTAGATGGTCCGGGACAGGGCCTTTAAGCTCCTACAATGAGCAGTTCTTC

clone_size: many
v_call: TRBV2
j_call: TRBJ2-5
d_call: TRBD1
cdr3_aa: CASSELGTGLRWETQYF
cdr3_nt: TGTGCCAGCAGTGAATTGGGGACAGGGCTTCGGTGGGAGACCCAGTACTTC

clone_size: many
v_call: TRBV5-1
j_call: TRBJ2-1
d_call: TRBD2
cdr3_aa: CASNLLAGGPNEQFF
cdr3_nt: TGCGCCAGCAACCTCCTAGCGGGGGGACCAAATGAGCAGTTCTTC

clone_size: many
v_call: TRBV12-3/TRBV12-4
j_call: TRBJ2-5
d_call: TRBD2
cdr3_aa: CASSADGGVQETQYF
cdr3_nt: TGTGCCAGCAGCGCCGACGGGGGGGTCCAAGAGACCCAGTACTTC

clone_size: many
v_call: TRBV5-1
j_call: TRBJ2-2
d_call: .
cdr3_aa: CASIGSNTGELFF
cdr3_nt: TGCGCCAGCATCGGGTCGAACACCGGGGAGCTGTTTTTT

clone_size: many
v_call: TRBV12-3/TRBV12-4
j_call: TRBJ1-2
d_call: .
cdr3_aa: CASSFGSENYGYTF
cdr3_nt: TGTGCCAGCAGTTTCGGATCGGAAAACTATGGCTACACCTTC

clone_size: many
v_call: TRBV5-6
j_call: TRBJ2-4
d_call: .
cdr3_aa: CASSLDRINIQYF
cdr3_nt: TGTGCCAGCAGCTTGGACCGCATCAACATTCAGTACTTC

clone_size: many
v_call: TRBV7-8
j_call: TRBJ2-3
d_call: TRBD2
cdr3_aa: CASSELAGNSDTQYF
cdr3_nt: TGTGCCAGCAGCGAACTAGCGGGGAATTCAGATACGCAGTATTTT

clone_size: many
v_call: TRBV20-1
j_call: TRBJ2-5
d_call: TRBD2
cdr3_aa: CSARPSSGGYQETQYF
cdr3_nt: TGCAGTGCTAGACCCTCTAGCGGGGGTTACCAAGAGACCCAGTACTTC

clone_size: many
v_call: TRBV6-5
j_call: TRBJ2-3
d_call: .
cdr3_aa: CASSYSAEGPDTQYF
cdr3_nt: TGTGCCAGCAGTTACTCGGCCGAGGGCCCAGATACGCAGTATTTT

clone_size: few
v_call: TRBV19
j_call: TRBJ2-5
d_call: .
cdr3_aa: CASSIAARGETQYF
cdr3_nt: TGTGCCAGTAGTATCGCCGCCAGGGGAGAGACCCAGTACTTC

clone_size: few
v_call: TRBV5-1
j_call: TRBJ1-5
d_call: .
cdr3_aa: CASSPGGPGQPQHF
cdr3_nt: TGCGCCAGCAGCCCTGGAGGGCCTGGACAGCCCCAGCATTTT

clone_size: .
v_call: TRBV2
j_call: TRBJ2-3
d_call: TRBD2
cdr3_aa: CASCLLGGGLVPSTDTQYF
cdr3_nt: TGTGCCAGCTGTTTGTTGGGGGGGGGACTAGTCCCTAGCACAGATACGCAGTATTTT

clone_size: many
v_call: TRBV20-1
j_call: TRBJ1-1
d_call: .
cdr3_aa: CSATSGGPTEAFF
cdr3_nt: TGCAGTGCTACGTCAGGAGGGCCAACTGAAGCTTTCTTT

clone_size: .
v_call: TRBV18
j_call: TRBJ1-5
d_call: TRBD1
cdr3_aa: CASSRDRVDPSNQPQHF
cdr3_nt: TGTGCCAGCTCCCGAGACAGGGTAGACCCTAGCAATCAGCCCCAGCATTTT

clone_size: few
v_call: TRBV9
j_call: TRBJ2-3
d_call: .
cdr3_aa: CASSVEEGGSTDTQYF
cdr3_nt: TGTGCCAGCAGCGTAGAAGAGGGGGGGAGCACAGATACGCAGTATTTT

clone_size: many
v_call: TRBV5-1
j_call: TRBJ2-1
d_call: .
cdr3_aa: CASTKSDRTSYNEQFF
cdr3_nt: TGCGCCAGCACCAAATCGGACCGCACCTCCTACAATGAGCAGTTCTTC

clone_size: .
v_call: TRBV5-6
j_call: TRBJ2-5
d_call: .
cdr3_aa: CASSGGWLEEGETQYF
cdr3_nt: TGTGCCAGCAGCGGGGGATGGTTGGAAGAGGGAGAGACCCAGTACTTC

clone_size: many
v_call: TRBV3-1
j_call: TRBJ2-3
d_call: TRBD1
cdr3_aa: CASSPALGTGGTDTQYF
cdr3_nt: TGTGCCAGCAGCCCAGCCCTCGGGACAGGGGGAACAGATACGCAGTATTTT

clone_size: many
v_call: TRBV7-9
j_call: TRBJ1-5
d_call: TRBD1
cdr3_aa: CASSSQGDKVGNQPQHF
cdr3_nt: TGTGCCAGCAGCTCGCAGGGGGATAAAGTAGGCAATCAGCCCCAGCATTTT

clone_size: .
v_call: TRBV11-2
j_call: TRBJ2-5
d_call: TRBD2
cdr3_aa: CASSTRGGNQETQYF
cdr3_nt: TGTGCCAGCAGCACGCGGGGGGGCAATCAAGAGACCCAGTACTTC

clone_size: few
v_call: TRBV3-1
j_call: TRBJ2-2
d_call: .
cdr3_aa: CASSPEIRGTGELFF
cdr3_nt: TGTGCCAGCAGCCCGGAGATCAGGGGCACCGGGGAGCTGTTTTTT

clone_size: many
v_call: TRBV5-1
j_call: TRBJ2-3
d_call: TRBD1
cdr3_aa: CASTQGASTDTQYF
cdr3_nt: TGCGCCAGCACCCAGGGGGCGAGCACAGATACGCAGTATTTT

clone_size: many
v_call: TRBV12-3/TRBV12-4
j_call: TRBJ1-5
d_call: .
cdr3_aa: CASSPGRGNGNQPQHF
cdr3_nt: TGTGCCAGCAGTCCCGGACGAGGGAATGGCAATCAGCCCCAGCATTTT

clone_size: .
v_call: TRBV5-4
j_call: TRBJ2-5
d_call: TRBD1
cdr3_aa: CASTGTGQETQYF
cdr3_nt: TGTGCCAGTACCGGGACAGGTCAAGAGACCCAGTACTTC

clone_size: .
v_call: TRBV7-9
j_call: TRBJ2-3
d_call: TRBD2
cdr3_aa: CASSPGTSRYTDTQYF
cdr3_nt: TGTGCCAGCAGCCCCGGGACTAGCCGGTACACAGATACGCAGTATTTT

clone_size: .
v_call: TRBV18
j_call: TRBJ2-3
d_call: .
cdr3_aa: CASSGAPGASDTQYF
cdr3_nt: TGTGCCAGCTCAGGTGCCCCGGGGGCGTCAGATACGCAGTATTTT

clone_size: .
v_call: TRBV5-1
j_call: TRBJ1-2
d_call: TRBD1
cdr3_aa: CASSLGQGAFGDTF
cdr3_nt: TGCGCCAGCAGCCTGGGACAGGGGGCATTTGGCGACACCTTC

clone_size: many
v_call: TRBV4-2
j_call: TRBJ1-5
d_call: TRBD1
cdr3_aa: CASSQDGTGGSNNQPQHF
cdr3_nt: TGTGCCAGCAGCCAAGATGGGACAGGGGGCTCCAACAATCAGCCCCAGCATTTT

clone_size: .
v_call: TRBV29-1
j_call: TRBJ2-1
d_call: TRBD2
cdr3_aa: CSVPGTSGYHEQFF
cdr3_nt: TGCAGCGTTCCCGGGACTAGCGGGTACCATGAGCAGTTCTTC

clone_size: few
v_call: TRBV28
j_call: TRBJ2-3
d_call: TRBD2
cdr3_aa: CASSSRGGITQYF
cdr3_nt: TGTGCCAGCAGTTCCCGGGGGGGCATTACGCAGTATTTT

clone_size: many
v_call: TRBV4-1
j_call: TRBJ2-3
d_call: .
cdr3_aa: CASSRPVFLSTDTQYF
cdr3_nt: TGCGCCAGCAGCCGTCCCGTGTTCCTAAGCACAGATACGCAGTATTTT

clone_size: many
v_call: TRBV29-1
j_call: TRBJ1-5
d_call: TRBD1
cdr3_aa: CSALGGGQGSNQPQHF
cdr3_nt: TGCAGCGCCCTCGGAGGGGGACAGGGAAGCAATCAGCCCCAGCATTTT

clone_size: few
v_call: TRBV20-1
j_call: TRBJ2-7
d_call: TRBD2
cdr3_aa: CSARAPGGEQYF
cdr3_nt: TGCAGTGCTAGAGCTCCGGGGGGCGAGCAGTACTTC

clone_size: .
v_call: TRBV9
j_call: TRBJ2-6
d_call: .
cdr3_aa: CASSVRPAVSGANVLTF
cdr3_nt: TGTGCCAGCAGCGTTCGCCCGGCTGTATCTGGGGCCAACGTCCTGACTTTC

clone_size: .
v_call: TRBV27
j_call: TRBJ1-1
d_call: .
cdr3_aa: CASRTGYDTEAFF
cdr3_nt: TGTGCCAGCAGGACAGGTTACGACACTGAAGCTTTCTTT

clone_size: .
v_call: TRBV7-8
j_call: TRBJ2-1
d_call: TRBD2
cdr3_aa: CASSLEIQRGGRGEQFF
cdr3_nt: TGTGCCAGCAGCTTAGAAATCCAGCGGGGGGGCCGGGGTGAGCAGTTCTTC

clone_size: many
v_call: TRBV7-2
j_call: TRBJ1-5
d_call: .
cdr3_aa: CASSPSLGPQHF
cdr3_nt: TGTGCCAGCAGCCCTTCCCTGGGGCCCCAGCATTTT

clone_size: many
v_call: TRBV5-6
j_call: TRBJ2-3
d_call: TRBD2
cdr3_aa: CASSWAAGGPDTQYF
cdr3_nt: TGTGCCAGCAGCTGGGCGGCGGGGGGGCCCGATACGCAGTATTTT

clone_size: many
v_call: TRBV2
j_call: TRBJ2-4
d_call: TRBD1
cdr3_aa: CASRADRGLDIQYF
cdr3_nt: TGTGCCAGCAGGGCGGACAGGGGGCTAGACATTCAGTACTTC

clone_size: many
v_call: TRBV7-9
j_call: TRBJ2-1
d_call: TRBD1
cdr3_aa: CASSLAVVDRGYNEQFF
cdr3_nt: TGTGCCAGCAGCTTAGCGGTAGTGGACAGGGGCTACAATGAGCAGTTCTTC

clone_size: .
v_call: TRBV20-1
j_call: TRBJ2-5
d_call: .
cdr3_aa: CSAGGAGGLETQYF
cdr3_nt: TGCAGTGCGGGGGGGGCAGGGGGCTTAGAGACCCAGTACTTC

clone_size: few
v_call: TRBV7-2
j_call: TRBJ1-2
d_call: .
cdr3_aa: CASSFFTDIYGYTF
cdr3_nt: TGTGCCAGCAGCTTTTTTACGGACATCTATGGCTACACCTTC

clone_size: .
v_call: TRBV11-2
j_call: TRBJ1-2
d_call: .
cdr3_aa: CASRPGRGETAYGYTF
cdr3_nt: TGTGCCAGCAGGCCCGGACGTGGTGAGACAGCCTATGGCTACACCTTC

clone_size: .
v_call: TRBV20-1
j_call: TRBJ2-3
d_call: TRBD1
cdr3_aa: CCASGLQGAATDTQYF
cdr3_nt: TGCTGTGCTAGTGGACTCCAGGGGGCCGCCACAGATACGCAGTATTTT

clone_size: .
v_call: TRBV12-3/TRBV12-4
j_call: TRBJ2-1
d_call: TRBD2
cdr3_aa: CASSFRGLAVF
cdr3_nt: TGTGCCAGCAGTTTTCGCGGGCTAGCGGTCTTC